A single sample gave rise to the 7 T cell receptor beta chains below, sequenced in a study of cytomegalovirus exposure and HLA in healthy donors. Data came from immunoSEQ multiplex PCR; TCRdb stores just in-frame clones and leaves some out. The data show some 230,000 clones, under 95% seen once. The sequencing sample was made of PBMCs. These receptor sequences come from a woman in her late teens or twenties in good health and CMV-seronegative.

A single count supports this clone. One end of the junction fails to match germline, which may point to a read error. The DNA for the CDR3 is TGTGCCAGCCTAATGGAAGGGACTAGCGGGAGAGACTTC. Protein: CASLMEGTSGRDF. The chain is built from TRBV28 and TRBJ2-7; 14 bases map to TRBD2. The CDR3 consists of 13 residues. Germline V lookup: CDR1 MDHEN, CDR2 SYDVKM.

The rearrangement links TRBV7-6 to TRBJ2-1; 8 bases agree with TRBD2. The CDR3 totals 16 residues. The V segment lost 1 base and the J segment 4 bases; nucleotides outside the gene matches: 6. Germline V gene sequence: CDR1 SGHVS, CDR2 FNYEAQ. Here the CDR3 reads CASSLVTGLGYNEQFF. DNA for the CDR3: TGTGCCAGCAGCTTAGTTACGGGACTAGGGTACAATGAGCAGTTCTTC.

The chain employs TRBV5-6 and TRBJ1-1; D is possibly TRBD1 (6 bases). The germline gives CDR1 SGHDT, CDR2 YYEEEE. This CDR3 comprises 13 residues. V shed 4 bases and J shed 9 bases, with 16 bases lying between them. CDR3: CASSERRGGQAFF. CDR3 sequence (DNA): TGTGCCAGCAGCGAGCGCAGGGGCGGACAAGCTTTCTTT. Full variable domain (outside the CDR3, taken from reference TRBV5-6 and TRBJ1-1): DAGVTQSPTHLIKTRGQQVTLRCSPKSGHDTVSWYQQALGQGPQFIFQYYEEEERQRGNFPDRFSGHQFPNYSSELNVNALLLGDSALYLCASSERRGGQAFFGQGTRLTVV.

The J gene is TRBJ2-1, the V gene TRBV27, with 10 bases that match TRBD2. V was clipped by 1 base and J by 9 bases; unmatched bases: 9. Germline values: CDR1 MNHEY, CDR2 SMNVEV (reference sequence). The CDR3 spans 16 residues. The CDR3 sequence: CASSLYPSGRGSEQFF. CDR3 bases: TGTGCCAGCAGTTTATACCCGAGCGGGAGGGGAAGTGAGCAGTTCTTC.

The chain has TRBV27 and TRBJ2-1, with a tentative D call TRBD1 (6 bases). From germline, CDR1 is MNHEY and CDR2 SMNVEV (reference sequence). Trimming pared 7 bases from V and 3 bases from J, leaving 13 bases between. The CDR3 consists of 14 residues. The CDR3: CASTRDTNYNEQFF. Here the CDR3 DNA reads TGTGCCAGCACCCGGGACACCAACTACAATGAGCAGTTCTTC.

The CDR3 sequence is CSATMTGGYTF. The CDR3 bases are TGCAGTGCTACTATGACAGGGGGGTACACCTTC. This chain connects TRBV20-1 to TRBJ1-2; 9 bases are a match to TRBD1. Germline assignment: CDR1 DFQATT and CDR2 SNEGSKA (reference sequence). V was clipped by 4 bases and J by 11 bases; unmatched bases: 5. The CDR3 is 11 amino acids.

The chain has TRBV7-3 and TRBJ2-4; TRBD1 matches at 7 bases. Losses at the gene ends were 5 bases for V and 4 bases for J; bases not matched to a gene: 8. This CDR3 has 15 residues. Germline CDR1 is SGHTA and CDR2 is FQGTGA. As DNA, the CDR3 is TGTGCCAGCAGCCCCTACGGGACAGTTAAAAACATTCAGTACTTC. This sequence encodes CASSPYGTVKNIQYF.